This TCR beta chain came from a study of blood T cell repertoires in COVID-19. Seattle patient enrollment occurred during active infection, with longitudinal follow-up thereafter. Assay: immunoSEQ multiplex PCR; the TCRdb copy retains only in-frame clones and omits some. This table has 200,000 to 250,000 clones, roughly 79% appearing once. This receptor was obtained from a woman at least 80 years old with COVID-19, enrolled during active disease. Material: peripheral blood.

In nucleotides, the CDR3 is TGTGCCAGCAGCTCCACTCAAGGGGTAGGAAACACCATATATTTT. Its protein product is CASSSTQGVGNTIYF. This chain links TRBV5-4 with TRBJ1-3, with a tentative D call TRBD1 (5 bases). V shed 3 bases and J shed 4 bases, with 14 bases lying between them. Germline lookup yields CDR1 SGHNT and CDR2 YYREEE (reference sequence). The CDR3 consists of 15 residues.